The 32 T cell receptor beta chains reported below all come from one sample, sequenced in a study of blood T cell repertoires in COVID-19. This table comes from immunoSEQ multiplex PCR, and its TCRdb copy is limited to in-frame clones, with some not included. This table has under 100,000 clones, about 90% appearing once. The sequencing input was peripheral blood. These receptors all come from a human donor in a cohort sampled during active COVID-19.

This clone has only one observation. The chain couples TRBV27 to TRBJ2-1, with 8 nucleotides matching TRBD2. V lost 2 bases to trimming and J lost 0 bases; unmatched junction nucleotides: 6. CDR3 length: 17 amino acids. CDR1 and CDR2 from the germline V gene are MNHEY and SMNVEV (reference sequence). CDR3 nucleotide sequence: TGTGCCAGCAGTTTAGGGCTAGCGGGCAGCTCCTACAATGAGCAGTTCTTC. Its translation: CASSLGLAGSSYNEQFF.

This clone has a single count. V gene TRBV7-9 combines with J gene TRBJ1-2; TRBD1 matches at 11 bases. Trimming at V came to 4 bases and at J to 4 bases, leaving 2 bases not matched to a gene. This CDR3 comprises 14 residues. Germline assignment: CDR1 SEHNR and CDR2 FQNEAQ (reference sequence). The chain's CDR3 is CASSSGQGAYGYTF. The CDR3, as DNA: TGTGCCAGCAGCTCCGGACAGGGGGCCTATGGCTACACCTTC.

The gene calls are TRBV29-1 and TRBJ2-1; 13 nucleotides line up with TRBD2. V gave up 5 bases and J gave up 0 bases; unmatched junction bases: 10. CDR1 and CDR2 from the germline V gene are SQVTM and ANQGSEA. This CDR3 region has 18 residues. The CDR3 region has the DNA TGCAGCGTTCCCGGGACTAGCGGGACTTCGCTCTCCTACAATGAGCAGTTCTTC. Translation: CSVPGTSGTSLSYNEQFF.

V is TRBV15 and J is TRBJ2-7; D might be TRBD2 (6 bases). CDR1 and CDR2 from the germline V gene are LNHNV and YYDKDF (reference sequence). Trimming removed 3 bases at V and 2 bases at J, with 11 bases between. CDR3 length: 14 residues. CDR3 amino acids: CATSSGRGAYEQYF. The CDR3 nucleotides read TGTGCCACCAGCAGCGGGAGAGGAGCCTACGAGCAGTACTTC.

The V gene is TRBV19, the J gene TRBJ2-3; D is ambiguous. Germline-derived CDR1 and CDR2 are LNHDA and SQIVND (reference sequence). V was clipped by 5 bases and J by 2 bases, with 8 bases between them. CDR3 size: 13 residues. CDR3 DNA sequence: TGTGCCAGTAGTCTCAGGTACACAGATACGCAGTATTTT. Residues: CASSLRYTDTQYF.

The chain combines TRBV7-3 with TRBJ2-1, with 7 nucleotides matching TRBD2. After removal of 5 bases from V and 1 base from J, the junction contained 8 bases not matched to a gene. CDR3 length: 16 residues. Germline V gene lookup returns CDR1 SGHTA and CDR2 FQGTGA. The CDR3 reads CASSLLTGGSYNEQFF. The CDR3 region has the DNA TGTGCCAGCAGCCTCCTGACGGGGGGTTCCTACAATGAGCAGTTCTTC.

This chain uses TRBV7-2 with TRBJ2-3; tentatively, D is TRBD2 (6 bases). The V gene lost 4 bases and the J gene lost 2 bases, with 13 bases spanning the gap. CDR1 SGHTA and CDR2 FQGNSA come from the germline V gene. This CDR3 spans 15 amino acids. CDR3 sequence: CASSSLPGATDTQYF. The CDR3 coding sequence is TGTGCCAGCAGCTCCTTGCCGGGAGCCACAGATACGCAGTATTTT. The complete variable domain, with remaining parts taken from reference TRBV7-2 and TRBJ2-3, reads GAGVSQSPSNKVTEKGKDVELRCDPISGHTALYWYRQSLGQGLEFLIYFQGNSAPDKSGLPSDRFSAERTGGSVSTLTIQRTQQEDSAVYLCASSSLPGATDTQYFGPGTRLTVL.

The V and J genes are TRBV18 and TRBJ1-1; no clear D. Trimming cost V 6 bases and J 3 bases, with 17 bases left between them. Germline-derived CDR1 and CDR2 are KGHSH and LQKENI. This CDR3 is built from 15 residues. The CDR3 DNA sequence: TGTGCCAGCTCGCCAATCACGGGCGGGTACACTGAAGCTTTCTTT. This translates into CASSPITGGYTEAFF.

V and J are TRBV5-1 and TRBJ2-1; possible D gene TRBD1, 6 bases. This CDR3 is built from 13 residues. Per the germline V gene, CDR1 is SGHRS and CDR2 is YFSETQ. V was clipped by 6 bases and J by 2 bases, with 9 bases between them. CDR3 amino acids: CASKKGAYNEQFF. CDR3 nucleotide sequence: TGCGCCAGCAAGAAGGGGGCCTACAATGAGCAGTTCTTC.

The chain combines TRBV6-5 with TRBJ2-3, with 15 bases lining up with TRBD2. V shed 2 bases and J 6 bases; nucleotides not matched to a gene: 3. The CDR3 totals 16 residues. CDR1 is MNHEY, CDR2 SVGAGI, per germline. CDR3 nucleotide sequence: TGTGCCAGCAGTTACGTTGGACTAGCGGGAGGGGATACGCAGTATTTT. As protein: CASSYVGLAGGDTQYF.

The DNA of the CDR3 is TGTGCCAGCAGTTTGGGAGGGGCCTCTGGAAACACCATATATTTT. This translates into CASSLGGASGNTIYF. The chain employs TRBV28 and TRBJ1-3, with D possibly being TRBD1 (5 bases). The germline V and J ends were trimmed by 3 bases and 0 bases, with 9 bases remaining between them. The germline V gene encodes CDR1 MDHEN and CDR2 SYDVKM. CDR3 length: 15 amino acids.

The CDR3 DNA follows: TGTGCCAGCAGTGGCACAGGTTACTACTATGGCTACACCTTC. It codes for CASSGTGYYYGYTF. This chain links TRBV28 with TRBJ1-2; possibly TRBD1 for D (5 bases). Per the germline V gene, CDR1 is MDHEN and CDR2 is SYDVKM. Trimming left V 5 bases short and J 3 bases short, with 13 bases between. This CDR3 has 14 amino acids.

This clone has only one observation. The chain's CDR3 is CASSEDRQNTEAFF. The CDR3 DNA is TGTGCCAGCAGTGAAGACAGACAGAACACTGAAGCTTTCTTT. The chain joins TRBV2 to TRBJ1-1; D call uncertain. The CDR3 consists of 14 residues. The germline V gene encodes CDR1 SNHLY and CDR2 FYNNEI. Trimming shortened V by 1 base and J by 1 base, and 7 bases separated the two germline ends.

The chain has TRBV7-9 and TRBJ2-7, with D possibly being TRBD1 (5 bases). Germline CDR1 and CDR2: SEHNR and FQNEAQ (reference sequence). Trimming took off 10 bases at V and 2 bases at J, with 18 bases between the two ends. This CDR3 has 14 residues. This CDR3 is CATKAPGNPYEQYF. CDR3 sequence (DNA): TGTGCCACTAAGGCCCCAGGGAATCCCTACGAGCAGTACTTC.

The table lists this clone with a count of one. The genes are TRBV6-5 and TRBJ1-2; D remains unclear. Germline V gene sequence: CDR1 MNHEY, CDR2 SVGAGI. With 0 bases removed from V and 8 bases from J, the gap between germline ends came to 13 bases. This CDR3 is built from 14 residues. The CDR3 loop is CASSYSREGKGYTF. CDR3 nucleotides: TGTGCCAGCAGTTACTCACGGGAGGGTAAGGGCTACACCTTC.

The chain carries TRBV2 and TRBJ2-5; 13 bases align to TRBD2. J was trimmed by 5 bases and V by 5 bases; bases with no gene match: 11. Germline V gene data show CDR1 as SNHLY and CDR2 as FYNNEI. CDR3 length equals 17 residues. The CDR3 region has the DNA TGTGCCAGCAGTAGGCTACTAGCGGGAGGGAGGGTGGAGACCCAGTACTTC. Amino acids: CASSRLLAGGRVETQYF.

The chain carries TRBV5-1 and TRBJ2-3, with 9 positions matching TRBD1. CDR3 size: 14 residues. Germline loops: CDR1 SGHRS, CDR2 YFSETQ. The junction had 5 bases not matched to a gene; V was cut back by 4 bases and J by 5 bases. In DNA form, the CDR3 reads TGCGCCAGCAGCGGACGGACAGGGGAAGATACGCAGTATTTT. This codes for CASSGRTGEDTQYF.

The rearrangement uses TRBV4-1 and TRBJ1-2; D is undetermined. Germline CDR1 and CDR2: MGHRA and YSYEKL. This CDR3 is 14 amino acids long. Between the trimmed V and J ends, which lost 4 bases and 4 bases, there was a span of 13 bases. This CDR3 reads CASSLMAPGYGYTF. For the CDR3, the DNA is TGCGCCAGCAGCCTAATGGCACCGGGCTATGGCTACACCTTC.

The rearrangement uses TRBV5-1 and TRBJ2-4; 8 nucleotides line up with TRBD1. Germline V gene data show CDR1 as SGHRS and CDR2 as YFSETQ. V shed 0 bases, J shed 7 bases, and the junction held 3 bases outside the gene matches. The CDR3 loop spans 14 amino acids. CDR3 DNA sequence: TGCGCCAGCAGCTTGGTGACAGGGGAGAACATTCAGTACTTC. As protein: CASSLVTGENIQYF.

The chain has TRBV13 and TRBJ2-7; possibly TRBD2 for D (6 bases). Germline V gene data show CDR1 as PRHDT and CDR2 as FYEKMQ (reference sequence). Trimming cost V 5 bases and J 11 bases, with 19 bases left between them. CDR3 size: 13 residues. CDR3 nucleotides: TGTGCCAGCAGCCCCCGGGACTCCGACAGTAAGTACTTC. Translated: CASSPRDSDSKYF.

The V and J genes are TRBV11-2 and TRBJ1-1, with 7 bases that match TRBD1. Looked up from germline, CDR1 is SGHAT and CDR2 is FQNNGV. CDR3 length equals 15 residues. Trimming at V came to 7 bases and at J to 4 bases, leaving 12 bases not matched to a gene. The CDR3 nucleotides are TGTGCCAGCACCCTCGGGACAGCCCTTTTCACTGAAGCTTTCTTT. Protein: CASTLGTALFTEAFF.

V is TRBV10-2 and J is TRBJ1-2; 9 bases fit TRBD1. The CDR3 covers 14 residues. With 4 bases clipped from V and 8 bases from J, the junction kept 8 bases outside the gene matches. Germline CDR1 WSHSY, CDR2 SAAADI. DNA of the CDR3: TGCGCCAGCAGTGTTTTGGGACAGGGTGAAGGCTACACCTTC. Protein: CASSVLGQGEGYTF.

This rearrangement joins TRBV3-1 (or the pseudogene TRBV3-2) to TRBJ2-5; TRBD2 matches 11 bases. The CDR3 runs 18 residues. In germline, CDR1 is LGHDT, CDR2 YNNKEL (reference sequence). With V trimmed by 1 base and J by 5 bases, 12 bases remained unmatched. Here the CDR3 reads CASSQGGVLAGGDETQYF. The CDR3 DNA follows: TGTGCCAGCAGCCAAGGGGGGGTCCTAGCGGGAGGTGACGAGACCCAGTACTTC.

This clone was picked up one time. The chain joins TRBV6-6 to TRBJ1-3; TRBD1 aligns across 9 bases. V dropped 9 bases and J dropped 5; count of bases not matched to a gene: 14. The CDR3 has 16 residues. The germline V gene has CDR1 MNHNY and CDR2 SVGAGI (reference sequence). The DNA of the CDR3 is TGTGCCAGTACTCCTGCGGGGACAGGGTATAGAAACACCATATATTTT. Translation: CASTPAGTGYRNTIYF.

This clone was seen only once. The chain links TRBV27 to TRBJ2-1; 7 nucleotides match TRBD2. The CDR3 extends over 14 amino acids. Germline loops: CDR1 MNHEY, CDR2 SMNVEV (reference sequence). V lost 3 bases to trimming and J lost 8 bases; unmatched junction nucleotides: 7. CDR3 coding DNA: TGTGCCAGCAGTTTCGGGAGGCTCGGGCATGAGCAGTTCTTC. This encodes CASSFGRLGHEQFF.

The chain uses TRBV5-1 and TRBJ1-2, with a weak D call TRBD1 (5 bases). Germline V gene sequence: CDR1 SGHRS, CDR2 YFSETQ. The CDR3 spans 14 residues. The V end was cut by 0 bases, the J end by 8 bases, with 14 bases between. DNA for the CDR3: TGCGCCAGCAGCTTGGAAGACCTGACAGCGGGCTACACCTTC. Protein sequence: CASSLEDLTAGYTF. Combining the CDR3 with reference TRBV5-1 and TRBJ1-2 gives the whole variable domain KAGVTQTPRYLIKTRGQQVTLSCSPISGHRSVSWYQQTPGQGLQFLFEYFSETQRNKGNFPGRFSGRQFSNSRSEMNVSTLELGDSALYLCASSLEDLTAGYTFGSGTRLTVV.

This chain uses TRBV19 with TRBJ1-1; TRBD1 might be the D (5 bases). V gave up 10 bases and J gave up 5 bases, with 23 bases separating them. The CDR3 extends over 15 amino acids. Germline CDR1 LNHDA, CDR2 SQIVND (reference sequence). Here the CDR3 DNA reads TGTGCCACCCAAAGCACCCCGACAGACCGTACTGAAGCTTTCTTT. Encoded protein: CATQSTPTDRTEAFF. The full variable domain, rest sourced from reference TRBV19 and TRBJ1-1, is DGGITQSPKYLFRKEGQNVTLSCEQNLNHDAMYWYRQDPGQGLRLIYYSQIVNDFQKGDIAEGYSVSREKKESFPLTVTSAQKNPTAFYLCATQSTPTDRTEAFFGQGTRLTVV.

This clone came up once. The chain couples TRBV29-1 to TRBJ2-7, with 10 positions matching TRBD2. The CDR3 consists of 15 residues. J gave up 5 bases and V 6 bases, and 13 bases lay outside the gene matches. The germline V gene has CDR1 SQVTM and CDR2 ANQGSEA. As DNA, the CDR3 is TGCAGCGTCCTTCCGCTAGCGGGAGAAGCCAACGAGCAGTACTTC. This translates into CSVLPLAGEANEQYF.

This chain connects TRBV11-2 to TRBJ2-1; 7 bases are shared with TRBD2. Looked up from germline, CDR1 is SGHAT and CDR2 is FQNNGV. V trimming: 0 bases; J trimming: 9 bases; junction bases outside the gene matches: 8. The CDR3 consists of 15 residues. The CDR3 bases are TGTGCCAGCAGCTTAGAGCCCAGGACTAGAGGTGAGCAGTTCTTC. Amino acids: CASSLEPRTRGEQFF. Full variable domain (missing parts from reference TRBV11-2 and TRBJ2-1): EAGVAQSPRYKIIEKRQSVAFWCNPISGHATLYWYQQILGQGPKLLIQFQNNGVVDDSQLPKDRFSAERLKGVDSTLKIQPAKLEDSAVYLCASSLEPRTRGEQFFGPGTRLTVL.

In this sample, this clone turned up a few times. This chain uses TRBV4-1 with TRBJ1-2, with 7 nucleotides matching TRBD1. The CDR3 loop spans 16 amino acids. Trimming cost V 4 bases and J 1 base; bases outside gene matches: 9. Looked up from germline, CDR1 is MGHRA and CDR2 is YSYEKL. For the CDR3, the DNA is TGCGCCAGCAGCCTTCGGGACAGCAATTTTAACTATGGCTACACCTTC. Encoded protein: CASSLRDSNFNYGYTF.

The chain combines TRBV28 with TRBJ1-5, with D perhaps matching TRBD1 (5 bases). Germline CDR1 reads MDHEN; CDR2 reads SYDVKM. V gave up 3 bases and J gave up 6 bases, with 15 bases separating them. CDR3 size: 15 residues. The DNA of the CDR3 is TGTGCCAGCAGTTTGGGACTGGGGCAGGGTCAGCCCCAGCATTTT. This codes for CASSLGLGQGQPQHF. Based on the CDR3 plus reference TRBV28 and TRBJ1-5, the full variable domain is DVKVTQSSRYLVKRTGEKVFLECVQDMDHENMFWYRQDPGLGLRLIYFSYDVKMKEKGDIPEGYSVSREKKERFSLILESASTNQTSMYLCASSLGLGQGQPQHFGDGTRLSIL.

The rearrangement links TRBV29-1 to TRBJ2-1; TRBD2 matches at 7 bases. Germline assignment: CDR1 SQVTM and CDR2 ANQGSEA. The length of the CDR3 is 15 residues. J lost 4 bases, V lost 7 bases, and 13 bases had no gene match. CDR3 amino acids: CSAPRGTSAYNEQFF. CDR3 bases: TGCAGCGCCCCCCGCGGCACTAGCGCTTACAATGAGCAGTTCTTC.